This T cell receptor beta chain emerged from a study of regulatory T cells in long-lasting Graves disease. As for the study in general: More than 5 years of antithyroid drugs with positive TSH receptor antibodies defined persistent Graves' disease.

General study findings and limits: Persistent-disease Graves' patients showed less TCR diversity than new cases. Persistent patients shared more public clonotypes (around 3,000) than new patients (more than 900). Favoring TRBV28, TRBJ1-2 and TRBJ2-5 was a feature seen in persistent disease.

Time point specified: persistent/refractory GD, antithyroid drugs over 5 years with positive TRAb. RNA extracted from PBMCs served as the sequencing template. CDR3 regions were amplified by Arm-PCR using iRepertoire HTBI primers to build TCR beta libraries. One entry per CDR3 protein, called by TCRdb with MiXCR from the multiplex PCR reads. The sample has about 460,000 distinct CDR3 sequences, 22% seen once; the top ten hold approximately 14%. The CDR3 is 14 residues long. Trimming removed 3 bases at V and 0 bases at J, with 8 bases between. Germline V gives CDR1 LNHDA, CDR2 SQIVND (reference sequence). As for this clonotype: Its antigen remains unidentified.

Sequencing was performed on peripheral blood mononuclear cells (PBMCs), taken when the disease was refractory, from a patient treated with antithyroid drugs. The V call is TRBV19, the J call TRBJ1-1; D gene unclear. This clonotype was obtained from a female donor with Graves disease. The CDR3 DNA sequence: TGTGCCAGTAGTATTGGGTCCATGAACACTGAAGCTTTCTTT. Residues: CASSIGSMNTEAFF.